Listed below are T cell receptor beta chains from one sample, sequenced in a study of CD8 T cells in ankylosing spondylitis. TCRdb itself ran the 5' RACE reads through MiXCR, one entry per CDR3 protein. The profile shows roughly 38,000 distinct CDR3 sequences, 10% of them singletons. The sample taken for sequencing was blood, either unsorted or a sorted T cell fraction (not recorded which). The source of these receptors is a male donor with ankylosing spondylitis or in good health (not recorded which). The CDR3 runs from the conserved cysteine through the conserved F or W. Fields, in order: clone size, D gene, V gene, J gene, CDR3 length, CDR3 DNA, CDR3 protein. D genes are given only for firm matches. Clone sizes are given selectively: once, few, many, or a class where the clone is expanded.

clone_size: many
d_call: TRBD1
v_call: TRBV29-1
j_call: TRBJ1-1
cdr3_length: 13
cdr3_nt: TGCAGCGCTAAGACAGGGGGTCTAACTGAAGCTTTCTTT
cdr3_aa: CSAKTGGLTEAFF

clone_size: many
d_call: -
v_call: TRBV10-2
j_call: TRBJ1-1
cdr3_length: 14
cdr3_nt: TGCGCCAGCAGTGGTATGACCGGGAACACTGAAGCTTTCTTT
cdr3_aa: CASSGMTGNTEAFF

clone_size: -
d_call: -
v_call: TRBV2
j_call: TRBJ1-2
cdr3_length: 16
cdr3_nt: TGTGCCAGCAGTGAATCTAGGACAGCGACTCAACATGGCTACACCTTC
cdr3_aa: CASSESRTATQHGYTF

clone_size: many
d_call: -
v_call: TRBV20-1
j_call: TRBJ2-7
cdr3_length: 16
cdr3_nt: TGCAGTGCTAGAGAGTCGGGCAGAAGTGTTCGGGACGAGCAGTACTTC
cdr3_aa: CSARESGRSVRDEQYF

clone_size: many
d_call: -
v_call: TRBV29-1
j_call: TRBJ1-2
cdr3_length: 12
cdr3_nt: TGCAGCGTTGAACGGATGAGCTATGGCTACACCTTC
cdr3_aa: CSVERMSYGYTF

clone_size: many
d_call: TRBD2
v_call: TRBV11-1
j_call: TRBJ2-7
cdr3_length: 19
cdr3_nt: TGTGCCAGCAGCTTAGGCACCGGGACTAGCGGGGGGATTCGGTACGAGCAGTACTTC
cdr3_aa: CASSLGTGTSGGIRYEQYF

clone_size: many
d_call: -
v_call: TRBV9
j_call: TRBJ2-6
cdr3_length: 15
cdr3_nt: TGTGCCAGCACCCATATGAACTCTGGGGCCAACGTCCTGACTTTC
cdr3_aa: CASTHMNSGANVLTF

clone_size: many
d_call: -
v_call: TRBV20-1
j_call: TRBJ2-1
cdr3_length: 15
cdr3_nt: TGCAGTGCTAGAGATGAGGGCTCGAATTTGAATGAGCAGTTCTTC
cdr3_aa: CSARDEGSNLNEQFF

clone_size: -
d_call: -
v_call: TRBV14
j_call: TRBJ2-2
cdr3_length: 15
cdr3_nt: TGTGCCAGCAGCATGGCGACACTGAACACCGGGGAGCTGTTTTTT
cdr3_aa: CASSMATLNTGELFF

clone_size: many
d_call: TRBD1
v_call: TRBV5-6
j_call: TRBJ2-7
cdr3_length: 15
cdr3_nt: TGTGCCAGCAGCTCGCCAGACAGGGGGTTCTACGAGCAGTACTTC
cdr3_aa: CASSSPDRGFYEQYF

clone_size: many
d_call: TRBD2
v_call: TRBV12-3/TRBV12-4
j_call: TRBJ2-2
cdr3_length: 15
cdr3_nt: TGTGCCAGCAGTCCGCGGGAGGGGAACACCGGGGAGCTGTTTTTT
cdr3_aa: CASSPREGNTGELFF

clone_size: once
d_call: -
v_call: TRBV12-3/TRBV12-4
j_call: TRBJ2-3
cdr3_length: 15
cdr3_nt: TGTGCCAGCAGCCCACCTTGGACTTCCACAGATACGCAGTATTTT
cdr3_aa: CASSPPWTSTDTQYF

clone_size: many
d_call: TRBD1
v_call: TRBV27
j_call: TRBJ1-2
cdr3_length: 14
cdr3_nt: TGTGCCAGCAGAAGGGACAGGGCGTACTATGGCTACACCTTC
cdr3_aa: CASRRDRAYYGYTF

clone_size: once
d_call: -
v_call: TRBV6-1
j_call: TRBJ2-7
cdr3_length: 13
cdr3_nt: TGTGCCAGCAGAAAGGACAGGAGGGGAGAGCAGTACTTC
cdr3_aa: CASRKDRRGEQYF

clone_size: many
d_call: TRBD2
v_call: TRBV28
j_call: TRBJ2-3
cdr3_length: 16
cdr3_nt: TGTGCCAGCAGGGCGGGGGGACTAGCGGGAAAAGATACGCAGTATTTT
cdr3_aa: CASRAGGLAGKDTQYF

clone_size: many
d_call: -
v_call: TRBV4-1
j_call: TRBJ2-2
cdr3_length: 16
cdr3_nt: TGCGCCAGCAGCCAAGGAGGTAGCGGTTACACCGGGGAGCTGTTTTTT
cdr3_aa: CASSQGGSGYTGELFF

clone_size: many
d_call: -
v_call: TRBV2
j_call: TRBJ1-5
cdr3_length: 18
cdr3_nt: TGTGCCAGCAGCGCCGGGCGAGGATCAAGGGGGACCAATCAGCCCCAGCATTTT
cdr3_aa: CASSAGRGSRGTNQPQHF

clone_size: many
d_call: -
v_call: TRBV20-1
j_call: TRBJ2-1
cdr3_length: 16
cdr3_nt: TGCAGTGCTAGACCAGCGGGCGGCGCGAATTACAATGAGCAGTTCTTC
cdr3_aa: CSARPAGGANYNEQFF

clone_size: -
d_call: -
v_call: TRBV28
j_call: TRBJ2-7
cdr3_length: 13
cdr3_nt: TGTGCCAGCAGAACAGTTCTATCCTACGAGCAGTACTTC
cdr3_aa: CASRTVLSYEQYF

clone_size: few
d_call: -
v_call: TRBV27
j_call: TRBJ1-6
cdr3_length: 12
cdr3_nt: TGTGCCAGCAGTTATTATAATTCACCCCTCCACTTT
cdr3_aa: CASSYYNSPLHF

clone_size: many
d_call: -
v_call: TRBV3-1
j_call: TRBJ2-7
cdr3_length: 12
cdr3_nt: TGTGCCAGCAGCCAAGTCAGGGCCGAGCAGTACTTC
cdr3_aa: CASSQVRAEQYF

clone_size: -
d_call: -
v_call: TRBV20-1
j_call: TRBJ2-5
cdr3_length: 14
cdr3_nt: TGCAGTGCTAGAAGGGCGACCGGGGAAGAGACCCAGTACTTC
cdr3_aa: CSARRATGEETQYF

clone_size: many
d_call: -
v_call: TRBV10-3
j_call: TRBJ2-7
cdr3_length: 15
cdr3_nt: TGTGCCATCAGTGAGCTGGCCGTGTGGAACTACGAGCAGTACTTC
cdr3_aa: CAISELAVWNYEQYF

clone_size: few
d_call: -
v_call: TRBV18
j_call: TRBJ1-3
cdr3_length: 16
cdr3_nt: TGTGCCAGCTCACCGCCGGGACTGACCTCTGGAAACACCATATATTTT
cdr3_aa: CASSPPGLTSGNTIYF